A selection of T cell receptor beta chains follows, all from one sample in a study of T cell repertoires in ileal Crohn's disease. The protocol was immunoSEQ multiplex PCR, while the TCRdb copy is restricted to in-frame clones and leaves out a portion. The table has 55,000 to 65,000 clones, 85% to 90% seen once. Input material: ileal tissue. The receptors shown here come from an adult with Crohn's disease. Both conserved end residues are part of each CDR3. The order of the fields is J gene, V gene, D gene, clone size, CDR3 protein, CDR3 DNA. The D gene is left open where the match is weak. Clone size is shown for a subset of rows, as once, few, many or a class of expanded clone.

j_gene: TRBJ1-2
v_gene: TRBV7-2
d_gene: NA
abundance: NA
CDR3aa: CASSPGTSGGYTF
CDR3nt: TGTGCCAGCAGCCCAGGGACATCCGGCGGCTACACCTTC

j_gene: TRBJ1-5
v_gene: TRBV5-6
d_gene: NA
abundance: NA
CDR3aa: CASSRRDMINQPQHF
CDR3nt: TGTGCCAGCAGCCGCCGGGATATGATAAATCAGCCCCAGCATTTT

j_gene: TRBJ2-7
v_gene: TRBV27
d_gene: TRBD2
abundance: NA
CDR3aa: CASESGSPPYEQYF
CDR3nt: TGTGCCAGCGAGAGCGGGAGTCCCCCCTACGAGCAGTACTTC

j_gene: TRBJ1-2
v_gene: TRBV4-3
d_gene: NA
abundance: NA
CDR3aa: CASSNSLGDGYTF
CDR3nt: TGCGCCAGCAGTAACAGCTTGGGTGATGGCTACACCTTC

j_gene: TRBJ1-1
v_gene: TRBV27
d_gene: NA
abundance: NA
CDR3aa: CASSLYGANTEAFF
CDR3nt: TGTGCCAGCAGTTTATATGGGGCCAACACTGAAGCTTTCTTT

j_gene: TRBJ2-5
v_gene: TRBV6-1
d_gene: NA
abundance: NA
CDR3aa: CASSELGIQETQYF
CDR3nt: TGTGCCAGCAGTGAACTAGGAATCCAAGAGACCCAGTACTTC

j_gene: TRBJ2-2
v_gene: TRBV29-1
d_gene: NA
abundance: NA
CDR3aa: CSVVAGTGELFF
CDR3nt: TGCAGCGTTGTCGCAGGTACCGGGGAGCTGTTTTTT

j_gene: TRBJ2-2
v_gene: TRBV4-1
d_gene: NA
abundance: NA
CDR3aa: CASSPQRGISTGELFF
CDR3nt: TGCGCCAGCAGCCCCCAACGGGGGATTAGCACCGGGGAGCTGTTTTTT

j_gene: TRBJ2-1
v_gene: TRBV5-1
d_gene: NA
abundance: NA
CDR3aa: CASSLGRNEQFF
CDR3nt: TGCGCCAGCAGCTTGGGGCGGAATGAGCAGTTCTTC

j_gene: TRBJ2-5
v_gene: TRBV19
d_gene: NA
abundance: few
CDR3aa: CASSIDAPGQETQYF
CDR3nt: TGTGCCAGTAGTATAGATGCCCCGGGACAAGAGACCCAGTACTTC

j_gene: TRBJ1-5
v_gene: TRBV15
d_gene: NA
abundance: NA
CDR3aa: CATSTTGILNQPQHF
CDR3nt: TGTGCCACCAGCACAACAGGGATACTAAATCAGCCCCAGCATTTT

j_gene: TRBJ1-5
v_gene: TRBV30
d_gene: NA
abundance: NA
CDR3aa: CAWSVNQGQPQHF
CDR3nt: TGTGCCTGGAGTGTAAATCAGGGGCAGCCCCAGCATTTT

j_gene: TRBJ2-1
v_gene: TRBV29-1
d_gene: TRBD2
abundance: NA
CDR3aa: CSVGTSGNGEQFF
CDR3nt: TGCAGCGTGGGGACTAGCGGGAATGGTGAGCAGTTCTTC

j_gene: TRBJ1-5
v_gene: TRBV7-8
d_gene: NA
abundance: NA
CDR3aa: CASSSPGDTSYQPQHF
CDR3nt: TGTGCCAGCAGCTCTCCAGGGGACACGAGTTATCAGCCCCAGCATTTT

j_gene: TRBJ2-7
v_gene: TRBV13
d_gene: NA
abundance: NA
CDR3aa: CASSFGRTYEQYF
CDR3nt: TGTGCCAGCAGCTTTGGCAGGACCTACGAGCAGTACTTC

j_gene: TRBJ2-4
v_gene: TRBV6-5
d_gene: TRBD2
abundance: NA
CDR3aa: CASSYGSREGQNIQYF
CDR3nt: TGTGCCAGCAGTTACGGGAGTCGGGAGGGCCAAAACATTCAGTACTTC

j_gene: TRBJ2-2
v_gene: TRBV5-1
d_gene: TRBD1
abundance: NA
CDR3aa: CASSRGDREAGELFF
CDR3nt: TGCGCCAGCAGCCGGGGGGACAGGGAAGCCGGGGAGCTGTTTTTT

j_gene: TRBJ1-2
v_gene: TRBV4-1
d_gene: NA
abundance: NA
CDR3aa: CATFGEDRYGYTF
CDR3nt: TGCGCCACCTTCGGGGAGGATCGCTATGGCTACACCTTC

j_gene: TRBJ2-5
v_gene: TRBV11-3
d_gene: TRBD2
abundance: once
CDR3aa: CASSLKTTSGSEETQYF
CDR3nt: TGTGCCAGCAGCCTAAAGACGACTAGCGGGAGCGAAGAGACCCAGTACTTC

j_gene: TRBJ2-1
v_gene: TRBV7-2
d_gene: TRBD1
abundance: NA
CDR3aa: CASSTPGQGGVNEQFF
CDR3nt: TGTGCCAGCAGCACACCCGGACAGGGAGGTGTAAATGAGCAGTTCTTC

j_gene: TRBJ2-6
v_gene: TRBV7-8
d_gene: NA
abundance: NA
CDR3aa: CASSLLGAGANVLTF
CDR3nt: TGTGCCAGCAGCTTATTGGGAGCTGGGGCCAACGTCCTGACTTTC

j_gene: TRBJ1-2
v_gene: TRBV7-9
d_gene: TRBD1
abundance: once
CDR3aa: CASSEDRVGGYTF
CDR3nt: TGTGCCAGCAGCGAAGACAGGGTTGGTGGCTACACCTTC

j_gene: TRBJ1-1
v_gene: TRBV29-1
d_gene: NA
abundance: NA
CDR3aa: CSVEHPGGEAFF
CDR3nt: TGCAGCGTTGAACACCCGGGGGGTGAAGCTTTCTTT

j_gene: TRBJ2-1
v_gene: TRBV19
d_gene: NA
abundance: NA
CDR3aa: CASSRQDILVGEQFF
CDR3nt: TGTGCCAGTAGCCGACAGGATATCCTCGTCGGTGAGCAGTTCTTC

j_gene: TRBJ1-5
v_gene: TRBV4-3
d_gene: NA
abundance: NA
CDR3aa: CASSQDPGGYQPQHF
CDR3nt: TGCGCCAGCAGCCAAGACCCCGGGGGGTATCAGCCCCAGCATTTT

j_gene: TRBJ1-5
v_gene: TRBV18
d_gene: NA
abundance: NA
CDR3aa: CASSEGTQLGPQHF
CDR3nt: TGTGCCAGCTCAGAAGGGACACAGCTAGGGCCCCAGCATTTT

j_gene: TRBJ1-2
v_gene: TRBV18
d_gene: NA
abundance: NA
CDR3aa: CASSLQTTGSLDGYTF
CDR3nt: TGTGCCAGCTCTCTACAAACGACAGGCAGCTTGGATGGCTACACCTTC

j_gene: TRBJ2-2
v_gene: TRBV5-1
d_gene: TRBD2
abundance: NA
CDR3aa: CASSRRTGGDTGELFF
CDR3nt: TGCGCCAGCAGCCGCCGGACCGGGGGGGACACCGGGGAGCTGTTTTTT

j_gene: TRBJ1-5
v_gene: TRBV28
d_gene: NA
abundance: NA
CDR3aa: CASREQGIQHF
CDR3nt: TGTGCCAGCAGAGAGCAGGGGATCCAGCATTTT

j_gene: TRBJ2-1
v_gene: TRBV11-2
d_gene: NA
abundance: NA
CDR3aa: CASSFFQKHEQFF
CDR3nt: TGTGCCAGCAGCTTTTTTCAGAAACATGAGCAGTTCTTC

j_gene: TRBJ1-1
v_gene: TRBV7-2
d_gene: NA
abundance: NA
CDR3aa: CASTKLNTEAFF
CDR3nt: TGTGCCAGCACAAAATTGAACACTGAAGCTTTCTTT

j_gene: TRBJ2-7
v_gene: TRBV9
d_gene: NA
abundance: NA
CDR3aa: CASSVGERAYEQYF
CDR3nt: TGTGCCAGCAGCGTAGGAGAGAGGGCCTACGAGCAGTACTTC

j_gene: TRBJ2-3
v_gene: TRBV9
d_gene: NA
abundance: NA
CDR3aa: CASSVGWGATDTQYF
CDR3nt: TGTGCCAGCAGCGTAGGTTGGGGAGCCACAGATACGCAGTATTTT

j_gene: TRBJ2-1
v_gene: TRBV15
d_gene: NA
abundance: NA
CDR3aa: CATSRRQGGNEQFF
CDR3nt: TGTGCCACCAGCAGACGACAGGGAGGCAATGAGCAGTTCTTC

j_gene: TRBJ2-1
v_gene: TRBV4-1
d_gene: TRBD1
abundance: NA
CDR3aa: CASSQGQGESYNEQFF
CDR3nt: TGCGCCAGCAGCCAAGGACAGGGCGAATCCTACAATGAGCAGTTCTTC

j_gene: TRBJ2-2
v_gene: TRBV25-1
d_gene: NA
abundance: NA
CDR3aa: CASSVTNTGELFF
CDR3nt: TGTGCCAGCAGTGTAACGAACACCGGGGAGCTGTTTTTT

j_gene: TRBJ2-3
v_gene: TRBV5-1
d_gene: NA
abundance: NA
CDR3aa: CASSLGQTADTQYF
CDR3nt: TGCGCCAGCAGCTTGGGACAGACAGCAGATACGCAGTATTTT

j_gene: TRBJ2-7
v_gene: TRBV6-1
d_gene: TRBD1
abundance: NA
CDR3aa: CASSTGVGPYEQYF
CDR3nt: TGTGCCAGCAGTACAGGGGTTGGCCCCTACGAGCAGTACTTC

j_gene: TRBJ2-2
v_gene: TRBV29-1
d_gene: TRBD1
abundance: few
CDR3aa: CSVHRGPGELFF
CDR3nt: TGCAGCGTCCACAGGGGTCCCGGGGAGCTGTTTTTT

j_gene: TRBJ1-4
v_gene: TRBV5-8
d_gene: TRBD1
abundance: NA
CDR3aa: CASNLGQGANEKLFF
CDR3nt: TGTGCCAGCAACTTAGGACAGGGAGCTAATGAAAAACTGTTTTTT

j_gene: TRBJ1-5
v_gene: TRBV19
d_gene: NA
abundance: NA
CDR3aa: CASRSGGGDQPQHF
CDR3nt: TGTGCCAGCCGGTCTGGAGGGGGGGATCAGCCCCAGCATTTT

j_gene: TRBJ2-1
v_gene: TRBV5-1
d_gene: TRBD2
abundance: NA
CDR3aa: CASSWGLAGRSYNEQFF
CDR3nt: TGCGCCAGCAGCTGGGGACTAGCGGGGCGCTCCTACAATGAGCAGTTCTTC

j_gene: TRBJ2-2
v_gene: TRBV4-3
d_gene: TRBD1
abundance: NA
CDR3aa: CASSQPDRDTGELFF
CDR3nt: TGCGCCAGCAGCCAACCGGACAGGGACACCGGGGAGCTGTTTTTT